The 30 T cell receptor beta chains below all came from one sample that was sequenced in a study of a mutant IDH1 vaccine in newly diagnosed glioma. Data came from immunoSEQ multiplex PCR; TCRdb stores just in-frame clones and leaves some out. Of approximately 21,000 clones in the sample, around 92% were seen once. As to time point: week 11, during vaccination. Each dose delivered 300 ug of mutant IDH1 20-mer peptide subcutaneously with imiquimod. These receptors' targets are unknown. This specimen consisted of PBMCs, obtained from a glioma patient whose treatment included an IDH1 peptide vaccine. The source is a woman between 35 and 50 years old with glioma.

This chain links TRBV9 with TRBJ1-3; 7 nucleotides agree with TRBD1. There are 16 residues in the CDR3. J gave up 3 bases and V 3 bases, and 9 bases lay outside the gene matches. CDR1 is SGDLS, CDR2 YYNGEE, per germline. CDR3 loop: CASSGGAGGSGNTIYF. In DNA, the CDR3 is TGTGCCAGCAGCGGAGGGGCAGGGGGTAGTGGAAACACCATATATTTT.

The chain combines TRBV6-5 with TRBJ1-1; D is unclear. The CDR3 runs 13 residues. Germline assignment: CDR1 MNHEY and CDR2 SVGAGI. The V end lost 2 bases, the J end lost 4 bases, and 8 bases lay between the germline ends. CDR3 protein: CASSYGSGTEAFF. As DNA, the CDR3 is TGTGCCAGCAGTTACGGGAGCGGCACTGAAGCTTTCTTT.

The CDR3 loop is CASSYTPRAYEQYF. CDR3 coding DNA: TGTGCCAGCAGTTACACCCCGCGGGCCTACGAGCAGTACTTC. The V and J genes are TRBV6-5 and TRBJ2-7; a weak D match, TRBD2 (5 bases). Trimming removed 2 bases at V and 2 bases at J, with 10 bases between. CDR3 length: 14 residues. Looked up from germline, CDR1 is MNHEY and CDR2 is SVGAGI.

This chain links TRBV7-2 with TRBJ1-5; 7 bases agree with TRBD1. There are 16 residues in the CDR3. J lost 6 bases, V lost 4 bases, and 12 bases had no gene match. The germline CDR1 and CDR2 sequences are SGHTA and FQGNSA. CDR3 protein: CASSSGQAEVGQPQHF. CDR3 bases: TGTGCCAGCAGCTCCGGACAGGCCGAGGTGGGTCAGCCCCAGCATTTT.

The chain couples TRBV18 to TRBJ2-2; D not resolved. Germline lookup yields CDR1 KGHSH and CDR2 LQKENI. The CDR3 sequence is 12 residues long. The V end lost 3 bases, the J end lost 2 bases, and 1 base lay between the germline ends. The CDR3 DNA reads TGTGCCAGCTCACCTAACACCGGGGAGCTGTTTTTT. Its protein is CASSPNTGELFF.

The gene calls are TRBV6-5 and TRBJ1-5; D is unresolved. Germline V lookup: CDR1 MNHEY, CDR2 SVGAGI. CDR3 length equals 13 residues. Trimming stripped 0 bases from V and 7 bases from J, with 7 bases between. As DNA, the CDR3 is TGTGCCAGCAGTTACTCTGGGTTGCAGCCCCAGCATTTT. Translated, it gives CASSYSGLQPQHF.

V and J are TRBV6-5 and TRBJ1-5, with TRBD1 identical over 7 bases. Trimming at V came to 6 bases and at J to 4 bases, leaving 9 bases not matched to a gene. The CDR3 loop spans 15 amino acids. Germline CDR1 and CDR2: MNHEY and SVGAGI. CDR3 DNA: TGTGCCAGCAGACCAGACAGGGCTAGGAATCAGCCCCAGCATTTT. Its protein product is CASRPDRARNQPQHF.

J is TRBJ1-5 and V is TRBV7-3; D remains unclear. Germline lookup yields CDR1 SGHTA and CDR2 FQGTGA. V was clipped by 3 bases and J by 0 bases, with 6 bases between them. The CDR3 is 14 residues long. The CDR3 is CASSFGDSNQPQHF. The CDR3 region has the DNA TGTGCCAGCAGCTTCGGGGATAGCAATCAGCCCCAGCATTTT.

V usage is TRBV5-1 and J usage is TRBJ1-3, with D perhaps matching TRBD1 (6 bases). Germline V gene sequence: CDR1 SGHRS, CDR2 YFSETQ. Between the trimmed V and J ends, which lost 4 bases and 6 bases, there was a span of 17 bases. The CDR3 spans 15 residues. CDR3 residues: CASSQTTGFENTIYF. In nucleotides, the CDR3 is TGCGCCAGCAGCCAGACTACAGGGTTTGAAAACACCATATATTTT. Together with reference TRBV5-1 and TRBJ1-3, the CDR3 gives the full variable domain: KAGVTQTPRYLIKTRGQQVTLSCSPISGHRSVSWYQQTPGQGLQFLFEYFSETQRNKGNFPGRFSGRQFSNSRSEMNVSTLELGDSALYLCASSQTTGFENTIYFGEGSWLTVV.

The V call is TRBV9, the J call TRBJ1-1; D ambiguous. Trimming left V 0 bases short and J 7 bases short, with 13 bases between. CDR1 is SGDLS and CDR2 is YYNGEE in the germline V gene. This CDR3 is 14 amino acids long. Written as DNA, the CDR3 is TGTGCCAGCAGCGTAGGAAGTAGGTCCCTTGAAGCTTTCTTT. Its protein product is CASSVGSRSLEAFF.

This clone came up once. V and J are TRBV30 and TRBJ1-2; 8 bases are a match to TRBD1. The trim removed 3 bases at V and 4 bases at J, leaving 10 bases unmatched. CDR1 is GTSNPN, CDR2 SVGIG, per germline (reference sequence). The CDR3 is 15 residues long. CDR3 region: CAWSARTGWVYGYTF. The DNA for the CDR3 is TGTGCCTGGAGCGCCAGGACAGGGTGGGTCTATGGCTACACCTTC.

The chain uses TRBV5-6 and TRBJ2-4; 8 nucleotides align to TRBD1. Germline V gene sequence: CDR1 SGHDT, CDR2 YYEEEE. Trimming removed 4 bases from V and 6 bases from J; junction bases left unmatched: 6. This CDR3 has 14 residues. CDR3 region: CASSVWDRSNIQYF. The CDR3 DNA reads TGTGCCAGCAGCGTATGGGACAGGTCAAACATTCAGTACTTC.

This chain's CDR3 is CASSLKVAHTQYF. CDR3 in DNA: TGCGCCAGCAGTTTAAAGGTGGCCCATACGCAGTATTTT. The chain links TRBV10-1 to TRBJ2-3; D remains unclear. Trimming stripped 5 bases from V and 7 bases from J, with 13 bases between. From germline, CDR1 is WNHNN and CDR2 SYGVQD (reference sequence). The length of the CDR3 is 13 residues.

The V gene is TRBV7-9, the J gene TRBJ2-3, with TRBD1 matching 9 bases. The CDR3 length is 13 residues. CDR1 and CDR2 (germline): SEHNR, FQNEAQ (reference sequence). Trimming took 5 bases from V and 6 from J; bases not matched to a gene: 3. The chain's CDR3 is CASSTDRGDTQYF. DNA for the CDR3: TGTGCCAGCAGCACAGACAGGGGGGATACGCAGTATTTT. The full variable domain, rest sourced from reference TRBV7-9 and TRBJ2-3, is DTGVSQNPRHKITKRGQNVTFRCDPISEHNRLYWYRQTLGQGPEFLTYFQNEAQLEKSRLLSDRFSAERPKGSFSTLEIQRTEQGDSAMYLCASSTDRGDTQYFGPGTRLTVL.

CDR3: CAISEGTNSPLHF. As DNA, the CDR3 is TGTGCCATCAGTGAGGGGACTAATTCACCCCTCCACTTT. The chain recombines TRBV10-3 with TRBJ1-6; TRBD1 might be the D (5 bases). The germline gives CDR1 ENHRY, CDR2 SYGVKD. The CDR3 runs to 13 residues. Trimming removed 2 bases at V and 6 bases at J, with 5 bases between.

CDR3 in DNA: TGCAGCGTCCGAGACAGGGAGGGCACCGGGGAGCTGTTTTTT. Amino acids: CSVRDREGTGELFF. This chain connects TRBV29-1 to TRBJ2-2; D assignment may be TRBD1 or TRBD2 (7 bases each). This CDR3 spans 14 amino acids. Trimming cost V 6 bases and J 4 bases, with 15 bases left between them. Germline lookup yields CDR1 SQVTM and CDR2 ANQGSEA.

This chain links TRBV7-9 with TRBJ1-2, with D perhaps TRBD1 (6 bases). CDR1 and CDR2 from the germline V gene are SEHNR and FQNEAQ (reference sequence). This CDR3 contains 13 residues. The V and J ends lost 6 bases and 2 bases respectively, with 10 bases between them. The CDR3 coding sequence is TGTGCCAGCAGGCAGGGACAAAACTATGGCTACACCTTC. This sequence encodes CASRQGQNYGYTF.

The chain couples TRBV14 to TRBJ2-2; D unresolved. Trimming took off 5 bases at V and 3 bases at J, with 13 bases between the two ends. CDR1 and CDR2 (germline): SGHDN, FVKESK. This CDR3 is built from 15 residues. CDR3 amino acids: CASSIGLQDTGELFF. The CDR3 DNA reads TGTGCCAGCAGCATTGGCCTTCAAGACACCGGGGAGCTGTTTTTT.

The table lists this clone with a count of one. The chain is built from TRBV7-2 and TRBJ1-5; 8 bases are shared with TRBD1. This CDR3 spans 11 amino acids. With V trimmed by 5 bases and J by 11 bases, 2 bases remained unmatched. CDR1 is SGHTA and CDR2 is FQGNSA in the germline V gene. CDR3 sequence: CASSKTGAQHF. The CDR3 DNA sequence: TGTGCCAGCAGCAAGACAGGGGCCCAGCATTTT.

This chain uses TRBV7-2 with TRBJ1-1; no reliable D call. The germline V gene has CDR1 SGHTA and CDR2 FQGNSA. CDR3 length: 14 amino acids. The V gene lost 2 bases and the J gene lost 1 base, with 8 bases spanning the gap. The CDR3 is CASSLLGGNTEAFF. The CDR3 nucleotides are TGTGCCAGCAGCTTACTTGGAGGGAACACTGAAGCTTTCTTT.

The rearrangement uses TRBV4-1 and TRBJ2-7; 8 nucleotides line up with TRBD2. Per germline, CDR1 MGHRA and CDR2 YSYEKL. There are 16 residues in the CDR3. J lost 4 bases, V lost 1 base, and 9 bases had no gene match. CDR3 bases: TGCGCCAGCAGCCAAGGGAGGGGCCTAGCGGGTTACGAGCAGTACTTC. Residues: CASSQGRGLAGYEQYF.

The chain couples TRBV18 to TRBJ1-4; D is ambiguous. Trimming removed 1 base at V and 0 bases at J, with 6 bases between. Per the germline V gene, CDR1 is KGHSH and CDR2 is LQKENI. This CDR3 region has 15 residues. The CDR3 DNA reads TGTGCCAGCTCACCACAGCTTGCAACTAATGAAAAACTGTTTTTT. Protein product: CASSPQLATNEKLFF.

This chain uses TRBV5-1 with TRBJ2-5; 8 bases fit TRBD2. Germline trimming cut 0 bases from V and 5 bases from J; bases unmatched to any gene: 9. This CDR3 has 16 amino acids. CDR1 SGHRS and CDR2 YFSETQ come from the germline V gene. The CDR3 spells CASSLAGGRQAETQYF. In nucleotides, the CDR3 is TGCGCCAGCAGCTTGGCGGGAGGGCGGCAGGCGGAGACCCAGTACTTC.

The chain has TRBV5-5 and TRBJ2-5; D call uncertain. The CDR3 spans 14 residues. V lost 1 base to trimming and J lost 2 bases, with 9 bases between them. Germline V CDR1 and CDR2: SGHKS, YYEKEE (reference sequence). The CDR3 here is CASSLLLLQETQYF. CDR3 DNA: TGTGCCAGCAGCTTGTTACTTTTACAAGAGACCCAGTACTTC.

The chain uses TRBV2 and TRBJ2-7, with a weak D call TRBD1 (5 bases). Trimming pared 4 bases from V and 2 bases from J, leaving 9 bases between. CDR3 length: 13 residues. The germline V gene has CDR1 SNHLY and CDR2 FYNNEI. CDR3 DNA sequence: TGTGCCAGCAGTGTACAGGCCGCCTACGAGCAGTACTTC. Its protein is CASSVQAAYEQYF.

This clone has a handful of counts. The chain recombines TRBV5-1 with TRBJ1-1; TRBD1 matches at 8 bases. CDR1 and CDR2 (germline): SGHRS, YFSETQ. The length of the CDR3 is 13 residues. With 2 bases clipped from V and 7 bases from J, the junction kept 4 bases outside the gene matches. CDR3 DNA: TGCGCCAGCAGCTTTCAGGGGGCCAATGAAGCTTTCTTT. This codes for CASSFQGANEAFF.

The chain joins TRBV18 to TRBJ2-3; 8 nucleotides line up with TRBD2. The CDR3 consists of 17 residues. V was clipped by 0 bases and J by 3 bases; unmatched bases: 8. Germline V CDR1 and CDR2: KGHSH, LQKENI. The CDR3 region is CASSPPTGGAGTDTQYF. CDR3 DNA sequence: TGTGCCAGCTCACCACCGACCGGGGGGGCAGGTACAGATACGCAGTATTTT.

This clone was seen just once. The chain carries TRBV6-1 and TRBJ1-2; TRBD1 matches at 7 bases. Germline V gene data show CDR1 as MNHNS and CDR2 as SASEGT. J lost 5 bases, V lost 4 bases, and 1 base had no gene match. This CDR3 spans 12 amino acids. Written as DNA, the CDR3 is TGTGCCAGCAGTGCACAGGGGTATGGCTACACCTTC. It yields the protein CASSAQGYGYTF.

The rearrangement links TRBV4-2 to TRBJ1-1; no reliable D call. Deletions cut 3 bases from V and 1 base from J, with 12 bases between. Germline lookup yields CDR1 LGHNA and CDR2 YNFKEQ. The CDR3 length is 15 residues. In DNA, the CDR3 is TGTGCCAGCAGCCAGGACTTCGCGGCGAACACTGAAGCTTTCTTT. Its protein is CASSQDFAANTEAFF.

A single count supports this clone. V is TRBV29-1 and J is TRBJ2-4; the D gene is possibly TRBD1 (6 bases). The V end lost 7 bases, the J end lost 1 base, and 17 bases lay between the germline ends. The CDR3 is 15 amino acids. Germline CDR1 is SQVTM and CDR2 is ANQGSEA. DNA for the CDR3: TGCAGCGCTACCACTGGGGGCAGGGCCAAAAACATTCAGTACTTC. Translation gives CSATTGGRAKNIQYF.